Each of the 5 T cell receptor beta chains below was sequenced from the same sample in a study of T cell repertoires in cytomegalovirus infection. TCRdb processed the reads anew with MiXCR; each CDR3 protein has one entry. The profile shows roughly 300,000 distinct CDR3 sequences, 8% to 10% of them singletons. Source material: PBMCs. The receptors derive from a human donor in good health (CMV status not recorded). Some clones in this sample may be carry-over from other donors' samples.

This clonotype has more than one count but fewer than ten. This chain connects TRBV20-1 to TRBJ1-1, with 8 bases lining up with TRBD1. CDR3 length: 14 residues. CDR1 and CDR2 (germline): DFQATT, SNEGSKA (reference sequence). V was pared by 0 bases and J by 6 bases, with 6 bases of the junction left unmatched. The CDR3 region has the DNA TGCAGTGCTAGAGAAAACAGGGGGGGTCCTGAAGCTTTCTTT. It translates to CSARENRGGPEAFF.

J is TRBJ2-4 and V is TRBV5-5; no clear D. Germline CDR1 and CDR2: SGHKS and YYEKEE (reference sequence). This CDR3 has 16 amino acids. V was clipped by 0 bases and J by 1 base, with 11 bases between them. CDR3 amino acids: CASSLAGLGAKNIQYF. The DNA of the CDR3 is TGTGCCAGCAGCTTGGCTGGGTTGGGGGCCAAAAACATTCAGTACTTC.

The chain joins TRBV7-9 to TRBJ1-1; the D is unclear. The CDR3 has 15 residues. Trimming pared 5 bases from V and 4 bases from J, leaving 17 bases between. CDR1 and CDR2 from the germline V gene are SEHNR and FQNEAQ (reference sequence). The CDR3: CASSDSDTPSTEAFF. The CDR3 DNA reads TGTGCCAGCAGCGATTCCGACACTCCAAGCACTGAAGCTTTCTTT.

The chain employs TRBV7-2 and TRBJ2-3; D is possibly TRBD2 (5 bases). Germline-derived CDR1 and CDR2 are SGHTA and FQGNSA. The V end was cut by 1 base, the J end by 0 bases, with 11 bases between. The CDR3 totals 16 residues. CDR3 loop: CASSLGGKRSTDTQYF. The CDR3 nucleotides read TGTGCCAGCAGCTTAGGTGGTAAGCGGAGCACAGATACGCAGTATTTT.

Many counts were recorded for this clonotype. The chain is built from TRBV7-2 and TRBJ2-7, with 10 bases matching TRBD2. V was pared by 4 bases and J by 3 bases, with 6 bases of the junction left unmatched. The CDR3 consists of 15 residues. The germline CDR1 and CDR2 sequences are SGHTA and FQGNSA. The CDR3 region is CASSYSSGGYYEQYF. CDR3 sequence (DNA): TGTGCCAGCAGCTACTCTAGCGGGGGCTACTACGAGCAGTACTTC. The full variable domain, with the rest looked up from reference TRBV7-2 and TRBJ2-7, is GAGVSQSPSNKVTEKGKDVELRCDPISGHTALYWYRQSLGQGLEFLIYFQGNSAPDKSGLPSDRFSAERTGGSVSTLTIQRTQQEDSAVYLCASSYSSGGYYEQYFGPGTRLTVT.